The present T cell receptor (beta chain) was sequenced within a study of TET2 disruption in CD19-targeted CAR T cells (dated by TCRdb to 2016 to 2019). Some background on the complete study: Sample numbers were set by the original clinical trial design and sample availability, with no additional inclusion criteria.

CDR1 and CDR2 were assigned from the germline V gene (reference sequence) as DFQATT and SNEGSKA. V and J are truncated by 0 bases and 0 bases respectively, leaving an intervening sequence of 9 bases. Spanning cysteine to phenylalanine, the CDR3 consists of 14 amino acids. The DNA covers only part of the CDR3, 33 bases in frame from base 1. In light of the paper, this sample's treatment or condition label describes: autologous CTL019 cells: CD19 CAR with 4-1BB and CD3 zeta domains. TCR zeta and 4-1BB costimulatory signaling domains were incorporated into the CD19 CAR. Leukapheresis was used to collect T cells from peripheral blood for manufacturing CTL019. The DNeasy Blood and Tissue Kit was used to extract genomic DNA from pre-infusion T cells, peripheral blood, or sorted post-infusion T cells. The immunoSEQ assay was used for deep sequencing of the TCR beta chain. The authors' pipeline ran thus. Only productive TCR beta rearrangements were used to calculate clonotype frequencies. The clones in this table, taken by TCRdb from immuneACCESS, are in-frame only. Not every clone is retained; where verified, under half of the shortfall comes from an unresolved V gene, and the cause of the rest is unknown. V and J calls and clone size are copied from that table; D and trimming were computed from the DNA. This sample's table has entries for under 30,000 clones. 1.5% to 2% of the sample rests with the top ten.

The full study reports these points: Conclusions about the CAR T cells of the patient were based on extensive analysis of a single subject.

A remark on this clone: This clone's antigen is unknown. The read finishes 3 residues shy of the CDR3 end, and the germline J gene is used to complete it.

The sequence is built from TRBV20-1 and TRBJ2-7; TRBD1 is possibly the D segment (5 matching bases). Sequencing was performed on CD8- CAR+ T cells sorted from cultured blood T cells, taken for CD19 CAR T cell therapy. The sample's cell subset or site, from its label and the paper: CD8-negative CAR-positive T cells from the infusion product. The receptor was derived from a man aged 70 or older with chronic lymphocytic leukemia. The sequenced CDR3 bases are TGCAGTGCTAGAGAAGGGGAAGTCTCCTACGAG. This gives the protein CSAREGEVSYE. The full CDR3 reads CSAREGEVSYEQYF.